A selection of T cell receptor beta chains follows, all from one sample in a study of blood T cell repertoires in COVID-19. The assay was immunoSEQ multiplex PCR, and TCRdb's table has in-frame clones only and misses some. The profile shows 90,000 or so clones, 85% to 90% of them singletons. Sequenced input: peripheral blood. These receptors all come from an elderly woman with active or convalescent COVID-19. The CDR3 runs from the conserved cysteine through the conserved F or W. A D gene is named only where the DNA matches it firmly. Size values are once, few and many counts, or a class for expanded clones, and some rows have none.

D gene	clone size	V gene	J gene	CDR3 protein	CDR3 DNA
TRBD1	-	TRBV5-8	TRBJ1-2	CASSLGTGGYGYTF	TGTGCCAGCAGCTTAGGGACAGGGGGCTATGGCTACACCTTC
TRBD2	few	TRBV27	TRBJ2-1	CASSSKGLAASRDEQFF	TGTGCCAGCAGTTCCAAGGGACTAGCGGCCTCGAGAGATGAGCAGTTCTTC
TRBD2	-	TRBV5-1	TRBJ2-1	CASSSGLAGGRYNEQFF	TGCGCCAGCAGCTCGGGACTAGCGGGAGGGAGATACAATGAGCAGTTCTTC
-	-	TRBV10-3	TRBJ2-7	CAAAGGYSYEQYF	TGTGCCGCGGCAGGCGGGTACTCCTACGAGCAGTACTTC
TRBD1	-	TRBV2	TRBJ1-5	CASEEGQGDQPQHF	TGTGCCAGCGAAGAAGGACAGGGGGATCAGCCCCAGCATTTT
-	-	TRBV19	TRBJ1-1	CASSIGGTMNTEAFF	TGTGCCAGTAGTATTGGGGGCACCATGAACACTGAAGCTTTCTTT
-	-	TRBV19	TRBJ2-3	CASSLQGPPGGDTQYF	TGTGCCAGTAGCCTCCAGGGGCCCCCAGGAGGAGATACGCAGTATTTT
-	once	TRBV6-1	TRBJ1-4	CASSEGTPMRKLFF	TGTGCCAGCAGTGAAGGGACTCCGATGAGGAAACTGTTTTTT
TRBD1	once	TRBV6-5	TRBJ1-5	CASSPTGGRNQPQHF	TGTGCCAGCAGTCCGACAGGGGGTCGCAATCAGCCCCAGCATTTT
-	once	TRBV9	TRBJ1-5	CASSPTGSNQPQHF	TGTGCCAGCAGCCCCACAGGGTCCAATCAGCCCCAGCATTTT
TRBD2	few	TRBV7-2	TRBJ2-7	CASTLPRGAGETYEQYF	TGTGCCAGCACCCTTCCTAGGGGTGCGGGAGAGACCTACGAGCAGTACTTC
-	few	TRBV24-1	TRBJ2-1	CATSDESSVYNEQFF	TGTGCCACCAGTGATGAGAGTAGCGTTTACAATGAGCAGTTCTTC
TRBD2	-	TRBV11-2	TRBJ2-1	CASSLQTSGSFHEQFF	TGTGCCAGCAGCTTACAGACTAGCGGGAGTTTCCATGAGCAGTTCTTC
-	many	TRBV9	TRBJ2-2	CASSVGRPGTGELFF	TGTGCCAGCAGCGTAGGTAGGCCCGGGACCGGGGAGCTGTTTTTT
-	-	TRBV2	TRBJ2-2	CASSEDISNTGELFF	TGTGCCAGCAGTGAAGACATATCGAACACCGGGGAGCTGTTTTTT
-	-	TRBV7-2	TRBJ1-1	CASSLVPGIQTEAFF	TGTGCCAGCAGCTTAGTCCCAGGCATTCAGACTGAAGCTTTCTTT
-	-	TRBV13	TRBJ1-2	CASSLAEGNYGYTF	TGTGCCAGCAGCTTAGCGGAGGGAAACTATGGCTACACCTTC
-	-	TRBV18	TRBJ2-5	CASSLTGLRETQYF	TGTGCCAGCTCACTAACCGGACTTCGGGAGACCCAGTACTTC
TRBD1	-	TRBV7-9	TRBJ2-1	CASSPTPGQGLAYNEQFF	TGTGCCAGCAGCCCTACCCCCGGACAGGGATTAGCCTACAATGAGCAGTTCTTC
TRBD2	-	TRBV14	TRBJ2-1	CASSHWGEGRNEQFF	TGTGCCAGCAGCCACTGGGGGGAGGGGCGGAATGAGCAGTTCTTC
TRBD2	-	TRBV7-2	TRBJ2-1	CASRPGLAGGPLPFF	TGTGCCAGCAGACCAGGACTAGCGGGAGGGCCACTTCCGTTCTTC
TRBD1	-	TRBV19	TRBJ2-3	CASSMRGTGLNF	TGTGCCAGTAGTATGAGGGGGACAGGTTTGAATTTT
TRBD2	-	TRBV6-2/TRBV6-3	TRBJ2-1	CASSEAGAPYNEQFF	TGTGCCAGCAGCGAGGCGGGAGCCCCCTACAATGAGCAGTTCTTC
TRBD1	-	TRBV5-4	TRBJ2-7	CASSLGQGNYEQYF	TGTGCCAGCAGCTTGGGACAGGGGAACTACGAGCAGTACTTC
TRBD1	once	TRBV5-1	TRBJ1-1	CASSPTGTTEAFF	TGCGCCAGCAGCCCGACAGGGACCACTGAAGCTTTCTTT
-	-	TRBV10-3	TRBJ1-1	CAISMGGNTEAFF	TGTGCCATCAGTATGGGGGGGAACACTGAAGCTTTCTTT